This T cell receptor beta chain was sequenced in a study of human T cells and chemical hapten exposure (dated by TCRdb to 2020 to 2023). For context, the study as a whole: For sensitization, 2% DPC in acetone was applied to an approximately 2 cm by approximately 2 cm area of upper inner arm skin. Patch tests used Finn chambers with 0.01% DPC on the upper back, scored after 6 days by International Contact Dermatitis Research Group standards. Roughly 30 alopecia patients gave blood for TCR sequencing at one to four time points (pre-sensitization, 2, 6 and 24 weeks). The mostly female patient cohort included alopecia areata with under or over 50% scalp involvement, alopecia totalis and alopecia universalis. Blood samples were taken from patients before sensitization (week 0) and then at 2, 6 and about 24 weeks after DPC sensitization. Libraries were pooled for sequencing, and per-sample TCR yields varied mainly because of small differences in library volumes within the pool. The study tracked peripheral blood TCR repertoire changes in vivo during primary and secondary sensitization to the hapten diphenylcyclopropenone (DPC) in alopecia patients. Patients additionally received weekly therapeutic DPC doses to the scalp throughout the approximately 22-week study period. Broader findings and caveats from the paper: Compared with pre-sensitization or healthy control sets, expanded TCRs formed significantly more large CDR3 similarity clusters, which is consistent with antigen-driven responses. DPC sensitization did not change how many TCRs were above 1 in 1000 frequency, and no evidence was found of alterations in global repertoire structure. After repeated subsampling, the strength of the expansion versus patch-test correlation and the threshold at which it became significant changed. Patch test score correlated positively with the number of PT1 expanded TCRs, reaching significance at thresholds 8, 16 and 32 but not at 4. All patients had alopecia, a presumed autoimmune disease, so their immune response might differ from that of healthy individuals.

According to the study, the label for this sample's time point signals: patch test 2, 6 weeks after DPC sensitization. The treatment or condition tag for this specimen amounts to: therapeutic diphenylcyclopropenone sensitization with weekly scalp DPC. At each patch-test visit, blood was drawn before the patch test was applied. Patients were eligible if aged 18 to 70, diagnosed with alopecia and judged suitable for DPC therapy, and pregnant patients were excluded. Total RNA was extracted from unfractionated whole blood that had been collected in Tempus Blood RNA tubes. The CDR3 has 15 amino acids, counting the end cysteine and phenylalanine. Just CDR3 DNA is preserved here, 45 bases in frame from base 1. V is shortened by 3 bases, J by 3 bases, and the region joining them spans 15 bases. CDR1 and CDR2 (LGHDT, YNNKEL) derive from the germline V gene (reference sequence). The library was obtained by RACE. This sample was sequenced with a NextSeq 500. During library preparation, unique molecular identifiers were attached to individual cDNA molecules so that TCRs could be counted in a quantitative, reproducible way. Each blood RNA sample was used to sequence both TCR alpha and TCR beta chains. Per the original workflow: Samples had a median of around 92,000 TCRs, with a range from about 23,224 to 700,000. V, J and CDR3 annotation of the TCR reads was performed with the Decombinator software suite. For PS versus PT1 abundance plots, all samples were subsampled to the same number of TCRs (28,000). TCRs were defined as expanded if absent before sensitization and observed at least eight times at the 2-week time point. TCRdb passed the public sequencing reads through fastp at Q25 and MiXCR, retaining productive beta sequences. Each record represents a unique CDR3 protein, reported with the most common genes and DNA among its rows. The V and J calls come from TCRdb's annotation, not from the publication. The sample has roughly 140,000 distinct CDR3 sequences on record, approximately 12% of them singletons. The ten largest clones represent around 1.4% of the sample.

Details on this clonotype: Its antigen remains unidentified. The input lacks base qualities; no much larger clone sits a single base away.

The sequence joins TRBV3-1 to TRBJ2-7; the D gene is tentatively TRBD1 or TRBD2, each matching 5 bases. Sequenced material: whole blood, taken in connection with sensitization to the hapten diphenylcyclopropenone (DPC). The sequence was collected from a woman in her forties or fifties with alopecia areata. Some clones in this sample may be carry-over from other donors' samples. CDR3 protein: CASSQPGRADYEQYF. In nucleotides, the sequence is TGTGCCAGCAGCCAGCCAGGGCGGGCCGACTACGAGCAGTACTTC.